What follows are 23 T cell receptor beta chains derived from one specimen sequenced in a study of T cell repertoires in cytomegalovirus infection. In TCRdb, the reads were re-called with MiXCR into one record per CDR3 protein. The sample has over 85,000 distinct CDR3 sequences; about 17% are singletons. The sequenced sample was PBMCs. The receptors here all came from a human donor in good health (CMV status not recorded). Some clones in this sample may be carry-over from other donors' samples.

This chain uses TRBV12-3 or TRBV12-4 with TRBJ1-2; D remains unclear. The CDR3 is made up of 13 amino acids. V shed 5 bases and J shed 4 bases, with 11 bases lying between them. CDR3 coding DNA: TGTGCCAGCAGTCCAAGGGTTGGCTATGGCTACACCTTC. As protein: CASSPRVGYGYTF.

This clonotype has more than one count but fewer than ten. This chain connects TRBV20-1 to TRBJ1-2; maybe TRBD1 (6 bases). Per germline, CDR1 DFQATT and CDR2 SNEGSKA (reference sequence). V lost 0 bases, J lost 0 bases, and 17 bases lay in between. The CDR3 totals 17 residues. The CDR3 region has the DNA TGCAGTGCTAGAGATTGGGGCAGGGGTAGTACTAACTATGGCTACACCTTC. Residues: CSARDWGRGSTNYGYTF.

At least ten counts were recorded for this clonotype. The rearrangement links TRBV7-2 to TRBJ2-7, with D tentatively TRBD1 (6 bases). The V end lost 3 bases, the J end lost 1 base, and 13 bases lay between the germline ends. The V gene's germline CDR1 is SGHTA and CDR2 FQGNSA. The CDR3 extends over 15 amino acids. The CDR3 protein is CASSFGSGASYEQYF. The DNA of the CDR3 is TGTGCCAGCAGCTTCGGGTCAGGGGCGTCCTACGAGCAGTACTTC.

This chain connects TRBV5-1 to TRBJ2-3, with a tentative D call TRBD2 (7 bases). Germline loops: CDR1 SGHRS, CDR2 YFSETQ. This CDR3 comprises 16 residues. Trimming left V 5 bases short and J 2 bases short, with 18 bases between. Written as DNA, the CDR3 is TGCGCCAGCAGTTCAGGGGCTAGCGGTCTCACAGATACGCAGTATTTT. Amino acid sequence: CASSSGASGLTDTQYF.

This clonotype was seen more than once but under ten times. The chain uses TRBV28 and TRBJ1-5; no firm D call. The CDR3 extends over 13 amino acids. Per germline, CDR1 MDHEN and CDR2 SYDVKM. V was cut by 7 bases and J by 0 bases, with 7 bases left in between. The CDR3 sequence: CASKGVSNQPQHF. CDR3 nucleotide sequence: TGTGCCAGCAAAGGAGTTAGCAATCAGCCCCAGCATTTT.

This clonotype was picked up many times. The V gene is TRBV7-2, the J gene TRBJ1-1; no firm D call. This CDR3 is built from 13 residues. V gave up 2 bases and J gave up 3 bases, with 7 bases separating them. Germline loops: CDR1 SGHTA, CDR2 FQGNSA. CDR3 protein: CASSLIPDTEAFF. In DNA, the CDR3 is TGTGCCAGCAGCTTAATTCCGGACACTGAAGCTTTCTTT.

This clonotype was recorded a few times. The CDR3 nucleotides read TGTGCCAGCAGCGTAACACTAGCCGGGGAGCTGTTTTTT. Its protein is CASSVTLAGELFF. This rearrangement joins TRBV9 to TRBJ2-2, with D possibly TRBD2 on 5 matching bases. Trimming took off 1 base at V and 6 bases at J, with 7 bases between the two ends. The CDR3 extends over 13 amino acids. In germline, CDR1 is SGDLS, CDR2 YYNGEE. Full variable domain (missing parts from reference TRBV9 and TRBJ2-2): DSGVTQTPKHLITATGQRVTLRCSPRSGDLSVYWYQQSLDQGLQFLIQYYNGEERAKGNILERFSAQQFPDLHSELNLSSLELGDSALYFCASSVTLAGELFFGEGSRLTVL.

This clonotype was seen only a few times. This chain connects TRBV7-9 to TRBJ2-5; D assignment may be TRBD1 or TRBD2 (5 bases each). CDR1 SEHNR and CDR2 FQNEAQ come from the germline V gene (reference sequence). With 6 bases removed from V and 3 bases from J, the gap between germline ends came to 14 bases. The CDR3 runs to 14 residues. This CDR3 is CASSKELGEETQYF. DNA for the CDR3: TGTGCCAGCAGTAAAGAGTTGGGGGAAGAGACCCAGTACTTC.

This chain uses TRBV7-2 with TRBJ2-7, with D unclear. V shed 2 bases and J shed 2 bases, with 10 bases lying between them. The CDR3 spans 14 residues. CDR1 and CDR2 from the germline V gene are SGHTA and FQGNSA. CDR3 amino acids: CASSLTRSTYEQYF. The CDR3 DNA reads TGTGCCAGCAGCTTAACGAGGAGCACCTACGAGCAGTACTTC.

The table lists this clonotype with many counts. V is TRBV28 and J is TRBJ1-2, with 9 positions matching TRBD1. The CDR3 spans 14 residues. The junction had 7 bases not matched to a gene; V was cut back by 3 bases and J by 8 bases. The germline CDR1 and CDR2 sequences are MDHEN and SYDVKM. The CDR3 nucleotides read TGTGCCAGCAGTTTGGGGACAGGGTGGAGGGGCTACACCTTC. Translating it yields CASSLGTGWRGYTF.

Comment on this clonotype: Here the CDR3 omits its conserved ending phenylalanine or tryptophan, so a read error is the likely source. The rearrangement joins TRBV6-8 to TRBJ2-3, with D unresolved. The V and J ends lost 5 bases and 2 bases respectively, with 5 bases between them. Germline CDR1 reads MNHGY; CDR2 reads SAAAGT. The CDR3 is made up of 12 amino acids. The DNA for the CDR3 is TGTGCCAGCAGTCCAAACACAGATACGCAGTATATT. The encoded protein is CASSPNTDTQYI.

Notes on this clonotype: Being one base from a much bigger clone, this may be a read error. This chain joins TRBV5-1 and TRBJ1-1; 7 bases are a match to TRBD1. This CDR3 region has 16 residues. CDR1 is SGHRS and CDR2 is YFSETQ in the germline V gene. V was pared by 0 bases and J by 1 base, with 6 bases of the junction left unmatched. CDR3 bases: TGCGCCAGCAGCTTGGCGGGGACAGTCCGGAACACTGAAGCTTTCTTT. Translating gives CASSLAGTVRNTEAFF.

J is TRBJ1-3 and V is TRBV4-1; no reliable D call. Trimming removed 3 bases from V and 4 bases from J, with 10 bases in between. Germline V CDR1 and CDR2: MGHRA, YSYEKL. CDR3 length: 14 amino acids. In DNA form, the CDR3 reads TGCGCCAGCAGCCACCCAGTAAAAGGAAACACCATATATTTT. Its protein product is CASSHPVKGNTIYF.

DNA for the CDR3: TGTGCCAGCAGCCCTACTAGCGGGGGCAGCTCCTACGAGCAGTACTTC. Translated: CASSPTSGGSSYEQYF. This chain connects TRBV28 to TRBJ2-7, with 11 bases aligning to TRBD2. The V segment lost 6 bases and the J segment 0 bases; nucleotides outside the gene matches: 7. This CDR3 contains 16 residues. The germline V gene encodes CDR1 MDHEN and CDR2 SYDVKM.

This clonotype was observed at least ten times. The chain uses TRBV7-2 and TRBJ2-2, with D possibly being TRBD1 (6 bases). The ends were cut back, 6 bases at V and 1 base at J, with 12 bases in the middle. The CDR3 length is 15 residues. The germline V gene encodes CDR1 SGHTA and CDR2 FQGNSA. CDR3 DNA: TGTGCCAGCAGATCACAGGGTGGGAACACCGGGGAGCTGTTTTTT. Its translation: CASRSQGGNTGELFF.

This clonotype was counted only a few times. The chain is built from TRBV9 and TRBJ2-7; 10 bases are shared with TRBD2. This CDR3 is built from 14 residues. The germline V gene has CDR1 SGDLS and CDR2 YYNGEE. Trimming took 3 bases from V and 3 from J; bases not matched to a gene: 3. The CDR3 DNA reads as TGTGCCAGCAGCGGGCTAGCGGGGGTCTACGAGCAGTACTTC. Protein product: CASSGLAGVYEQYF.

This clonotype was picked up many times. The rearrangement joins TRBV7-2 to TRBJ1-3; D not certain. V lost 5 bases and J lost 8, with 13 bases in between. Per germline, CDR1 SGHTA and CDR2 FQGNSA. The CDR3 has 13 amino acids. The chain's CDR3 is CASSPSTWDTIYF. In DNA form, the CDR3 reads TGTGCCAGCAGCCCGTCCACCTGGGACACCATATATTTT.

This chain joins TRBV3-1 and TRBJ2-3, with 12 bases identical to TRBD2. V dropped 1 base and J dropped 2; count of bases not matched to a gene: 4. Germline V gives CDR1 LGHDT, CDR2 YNNKEL (reference sequence). The length of the CDR3 is 17 residues. In DNA form, the CDR3 reads TGTGCCAGCAGCCAAGGACTAGCGGGGGTGAACACAGATACGCAGTATTTT. Its protein product is CASSQGLAGVNTDTQYF.

This clonotype was counted between two and nine times. V gene TRBV20-1 combines with J gene TRBJ2-7, with D perhaps matching TRBD2 (6 bases). The germline V gene has CDR1 DFQATT and CDR2 SNEGSKA (reference sequence). The V end was cut by 1 base, the J end by 9 bases, with 16 bases between. This CDR3 comprises 13 residues. The chain's CDR3 is CSARGLALTGQYF. CDR3 nucleotide sequence: TGCAGTGCTAGAGGGCTAGCGCTAACGGGGCAGTACTTC.

This chain uses TRBV5-1 with TRBJ2-2; TRBD1 matches 11 bases. This CDR3 contains 17 residues. Germline CDR1 SGHRS, CDR2 YFSETQ. The ends lost 0 bases at V and 0 bases at J; junction bases unmatched: 1. The CDR3 reads CASSLGDRGSNTGELFF. As DNA, the CDR3 is TGCGCCAGCAGCTTGGGGGACAGGGGGTCGAACACCGGGGAGCTGTTTTTT.

A remark on this clonotype: A much larger clone lies one base from this, so it may be a read error. The chain combines TRBV14 with TRBJ1-5, with 8 bases that match TRBD1. CDR1 SGHDN and CDR2 FVKESK come from the germline V gene. The junction had 5 bases not matched to a gene; V was cut back by 3 bases and J by 4 bases. This CDR3 contains 15 residues. The CDR3 protein is CASSHGGTGNQPQHF. CDR3 sequence (DNA): TGTGCCAGCAGCCATGGAGGGACAGGAAATCAGCCCCAGCATTTT.

This clonotype was detected only a few times. The chain employs TRBV20-1 and TRBJ1-1; 7 bases map to TRBD1. The germline CDR1 and CDR2 sequences are DFQATT and SNEGSKA (reference sequence). The V segment lost 0 bases and the J segment 0 bases; nucleotides outside the gene matches: 7. The CDR3 length is 16 residues. The DNA of the CDR3 is TGCAGTGCTAGAGATGGGATTACAGGGGTGAACACTGAAGCTTTCTTT. Amino acid sequence: CSARDGITGVNTEAFF.

A remark on this clonotype: A much larger clone sits a single nucleotide away, making a read error possible. The chain carries TRBV5-1 and TRBJ2-1; a possible D gene is TRBD2 (6 bases). CDR1 is SGHRS and CDR2 is YFSETQ in the germline V gene. The germline V and J ends were trimmed by 2 bases and 5 bases, with 8 bases remaining between them. This CDR3 has 13 residues. CDR3 nucleotide sequence: TGCGCCAGCAGCTTCGGGACTCACAATGAGCAGTTCTTC. Protein product: CASSFGTHNEQFF.